These 29 T cell receptor beta chains share one sample of origin, sequenced in a study of T cell responses to AZD1222 COVID-19 vaccine. Profiling relied on immunoSEQ multiplex PCR, and the TCRdb table lists in-frame clones only, not all of them. The sample holds roughly 83,000 clones, 86% seen once. The source was peripheral blood, collected on day 0 of AZD1222 vaccination. The receptors originated from an adult in good health.

A single count supports this clone. This chain joins TRBV5-1 and TRBJ1-4; a weak D match, TRBD1 (6 bases). The germline V gene has CDR1 SGHRS and CDR2 YFSETQ. The V end lost 1 base, the J end lost 7 bases, and 14 bases lay between the germline ends. The CDR3 is 15 residues long. CDR3 in amino acids: CASSLTTLTGEKLFF. Here the CDR3 DNA reads TGCGCCAGCAGCTTGACCACCCTGACAGGTGAAAAACTGTTTTTT.

This chain joins TRBV19 and TRBJ2-1; 10 bases align to TRBD1. Germline CDR1 LNHDA, CDR2 SQIVND (reference sequence). J gave up 8 bases and V 9 bases, and 13 bases lay outside the gene matches. This CDR3 is built from 15 residues. In DNA, the CDR3 is TGTGCCAGCCGTCGGGGGACAGGGGTGATCGATGAGCAGTTCTTC. Translating gives CASRRGTGVIDEQFF.

This chain links TRBV5-5 with TRBJ2-7, with 9 bases identical to TRBD2. The CDR3 is made up of 18 amino acids. Trimming removed 4 bases from V and 0 bases from J; junction bases left unmatched: 14. CDR1 and CDR2 from the germline V gene are SGHKS and YYEKEE (reference sequence). The CDR3 coding sequence is TGTGCCAGCAGCCGCGGGGGGGTTCCAGCCTTAGGCTCCTACGAGCAGTACTTC. It codes for CASSRGGVPALGSYEQYF. Variable domain in full (rest from reference TRBV5-5 and TRBJ2-7): DAGVTQSPTHLIKTRGQQVTLRCSPISGHKSVSWYQQVLGQGPQFIFQYYEKEERGRGNFPDRFSARQFPNYSSELNVNALLLGDSALYLCASSRGGVPALGSYEQYFGPGTRLTVT.

V gene TRBV6-5 combines with J gene TRBJ1-5, with D hard to call. The CDR3 is 15 amino acids. In germline, CDR1 is MNHEY, CDR2 SVGAGI. Trimming left V 0 bases short and J 2 bases short, with 8 bases between. The CDR3 loop is CASSYSTQGNQPQHF. CDR3 coding DNA: TGTGCCAGCAGTTACTCGACACAAGGCAATCAGCCCCAGCATTTT.

DNA of the CDR3: TGTGCCACCAGTGATTTGCGAAGGGGAAATGAGCAGTTCTTC. Translating it yields CATSDLRRGNEQFF. The rearrangement joins TRBV24-1 to TRBJ2-1; a possible D gene is TRBD1 (5 bases). Germline V gives CDR1 KGHDR, CDR2 SFDVKD. This CDR3 is 14 amino acids long. V was pared by 0 bases and J by 7 bases, with 9 bases between.

V and J are TRBV11-2 and TRBJ2-1; no definite D call. V was shortened by 0 bases and J by 12 bases, with 9 bases between the two germline ends. The CDR3 is made up of 12 amino acids. From germline, CDR1 is SGHAT and CDR2 FQNNGV. This CDR3 is CASSLDITGQFF. Written as DNA, the CDR3 is TGTGCCAGCAGCTTAGATATTACGGGGCAGTTCTTC.

This clone was recorded once. The chain uses TRBV6-5 and TRBJ2-7; the match to TRBD2 covers 7 bases. Germline CDR1 and CDR2: MNHEY and SVGAGI. This CDR3 spans 13 amino acids. The trim removed 7 bases at V and 0 bases at J, leaving 3 bases unmatched. In DNA, the CDR3 is TGTGCCAGCACAGGACTAGACTCCTACGAGCAGTACTTC. Residues: CASTGLDSYEQYF.

The chain is built from TRBV3-1 (or the pseudogene TRBV3-2) and TRBJ2-5; 8 bases are a match to TRBD2. Germline CDR1 reads LGHDT; CDR2 reads YNNKEL (reference sequence). This CDR3 is 17 amino acids long. After removal of 0 bases from V and 4 bases from J, the junction contained 10 bases not matched to a gene. CDR3 sequence reads: CASSQDRGRGVGETQYF. The DNA for the CDR3 is TGTGCCAGCAGCCAAGATCGAGGGCGGGGGGTTGGAGAGACCCAGTACTTC.

The J gene is TRBJ2-7, the V gene TRBV10-3; TRBD1 agrees at 8 bases. The CDR3 loop spans 14 amino acids. The ends lost 11 bases at V and 4 bases at J; junction bases unmatched: 13. Germline V gene data show CDR1 as ENHRY and CDR2 as SYGVKD. The CDR3 nucleotides read TGTGCCGTTATGGCGGACAGGGTCCTATACGAGCAGTACTTC. Translated: CAVMADRVLYEQYF.

The chain has TRBV19 and TRBJ2-3; tentatively, D is TRBD1 (6 bases). Trimming pared 6 bases from V and 1 base from J, leaving 17 bases between. Germline V lookup: CDR1 LNHDA, CDR2 SQIVND (reference sequence). This CDR3 region has 16 residues. The CDR3 sequence is CASRHPKGDRTDTQYF. CDR3 bases: TGTGCCAGTAGACATCCCAAGGGGGACCGCACAGATACGCAGTATTTT.

This chain connects TRBV1 to TRBJ1-6. TRBV1 is termed a pseudogene. The CDR3 is made up of 18 amino acids. The DNA of the CDR3 is TGCACCAGCAGCCAAGAGTCCGAGGAGAGCTCCTATAATTCACCCCTCCACTTT. The encoded protein is CTSSQESEESSYNSPLHF.

V gene TRBV5-6 combines with J gene TRBJ2-1; 8 positions match TRBD2. CDR3 size: 14 residues. V was pared by 3 bases and J by 4 bases, with 3 bases of the junction left unmatched. Germline CDR1 is SGHDT and CDR2 is YYEEEE. The CDR3, as DNA: TGTGCCAGCAGCTATCGGGGGGGATACAATGAGCAGTTCTTC. Translation gives CASSYRGGYNEQFF.

The chain couples TRBV5-8 to TRBJ1-1, with 7 bases aligning to TRBD1. J was trimmed by 5 bases and V by 5 bases; bases with no gene match: 12. Germline assignment: CDR1 SGHTS and CDR2 YDEGEE. The CDR3 is made up of 15 amino acids. CDR3 in DNA: TGTGCCAGCAGATTCCAAGACAGGGACCGAACTGAAGCTTTCTTT. Protein product: CASRFQDRDRTEAFF.

The chain is built from TRBV7-9 and TRBJ1-2, with D hard to call. The CDR3 extends over 14 amino acids. The ends were cut back, 1 base at V and 5 bases at J, with 11 bases in the middle. Germline CDR1 reads SEHNR; CDR2 reads FQNEAQ (reference sequence). The CDR3 here is CASSLEYQVYGYTF. CDR3 nucleotide sequence: TGTGCCAGCAGCTTAGAATATCAGGTTTATGGCTACACCTTC.

V and J are TRBV24-1 and TRBJ1-1, with D perhaps TRBD1 (5 bases). Deletions cut 5 bases from V and 1 base from J, with 13 bases between. CDR3 length: 15 residues. Germline V gene sequence: CDR1 KGHDR, CDR2 SFDVKD. The CDR3 DNA follows: TGTGCCACCAGTGGGTCGGACACAGGGAACACTGAAGCTTTCTTT. This translates into CATSGSDTGNTEAFF.

The rearrangement joins TRBV25-1 to TRBJ1-2; D is possibly TRBD1 (5 bases). The CDR3 consists of 13 residues. Germline V CDR1 and CDR2: MGHDK, SYGVNS. V was clipped by 0 bases and J by 11 bases, with 13 bases between them. The CDR3 spells CASSEYTGGGYTF. Written as DNA, the CDR3 is TGTGCCAGCAGTGAATATACAGGAGGCGGGTACACCTTC.

The chain combines TRBV4-1 with TRBJ2-5; perhaps TRBD2 as D (6 bases). Trimming pared 1 base from V and 2 bases from J, leaving 17 bases between. CDR3 length: 17 amino acids. The germline gives CDR1 MGHRA, CDR2 YSYEKL. In nucleotides, the CDR3 is TGCGCCAGCAGCCAAGTCCGTGGGGCGGGGCTACAAGAGACCCAGTACTTC. Its protein product is CASSQVRGAGLQETQYF.

The chain combines TRBV30 with TRBJ1-2; TRBD1 agrees at 9 bases. The CDR3 has 13 amino acids. Looked up from germline, CDR1 is GTSNPN and CDR2 is SVGIG (reference sequence). V was pared by 3 bases and J by 7 bases, with 6 bases of the junction left unmatched. CDR3 DNA sequence: TGTGCCTGGAGCCCACAGGGGGCCGGTGGCTACACCTTC. Protein sequence: CAWSPQGAGGYTF.

The rearrangement uses TRBV4-3 and TRBJ2-2; D assignment may be TRBD1 or TRBD2 (5 bases each). The germline V and J ends were trimmed by 1 base and 7 bases, with 28 bases remaining between them. Germline CDR1 reads LGHNA; CDR2 reads YSLEER. The CDR3 is 20 residues long. CDR3 nucleotide sequence: TGCGCCAGCAGCCAAGTGCTCATCGTTGGGACCCGCGTGTCGCACGGGGAGCTGTTTTTT. This codes for CASSQVLIVGTRVSHGELFF.

The chain has TRBV7-2 and TRBJ2-3; possible D gene TRBD2, 6 bases. V was cut by 4 bases and J by 3 bases, with 17 bases left in between. Germline values: CDR1 SGHTA, CDR2 FQGNSA. The CDR3 spans 16 residues. In nucleotides, the CDR3 is TGTGCCAGCAGCTCCTTAGCGGCCTTAGGGACAGATACGCAGTATTTT. It encodes CASSSLAALGTDTQYF.

The chain carries TRBV11-3 and TRBJ2-7; 10 positions agree with TRBD1. V trimming: 2 bases; J trimming: 7 bases; junction bases outside the gene matches: 5. The CDR3 spans 14 residues. The germline V gene encodes CDR1 SGHNT and CDR2 YENEEA. DNA for the CDR3: TGTGCCAGCAGCTTACGGGACAGGGGTGAAGAGCAGTACTTC. Residues: CASSLRDRGEEQYF. Based on the CDR3 plus reference TRBV11-3 and TRBJ2-7, the full variable domain is EAGVVQSPRYKIIEKKQPVAFWCNPISGHNTLYWYLQNLGQGPELLIRYENEEAVDDSQLPKDRFSAERLKGVDSTLKIQPAELGDSAVYLCASSLRDRGEEQYFGPGTRLTVT.

The chain is built from TRBV7-2 and TRBJ2-7; unclear D gene. The germline V gene encodes CDR1 SGHTA and CDR2 FQGNSA. This CDR3 is built from 11 residues. V lost 3 bases and J 2 bases, leaving 2 bases between the germline ends. CDR3 region: CASSFAYEQYF. The CDR3 DNA reads TGTGCCAGCAGCTTTGCCTACGAGCAGTACTTC.

The chain joins TRBV4-3 to TRBJ1-5; perhaps TRBD1 as D (6 bases). The CDR3 contains 18 residues. The germline V gene encodes CDR1 LGHNA and CDR2 YSLEER. Trimming took 3 bases from V and 2 from J, leaving 20 bases between them. For the CDR3, the DNA is TGCGCCAGCAGCCACCCAGAATTGCAGGGGCTCGGCAATCAGCCCCAGCATTTT. Protein sequence: CASSHPELQGLGNQPQHF.

The chain recombines TRBV5-1 with TRBJ2-7; 9 nucleotides line up with TRBD2. Germline V gene sequence: CDR1 SGHRS, CDR2 YFSETQ. This CDR3 has 15 amino acids. V shed 3 bases and J 5 bases; nucleotides not matched to a gene: 9. CDR3 region: CASSSLGGGANEQYF. DNA for the CDR3: TGCGCCAGCAGCTCTTTGGGCGGGGGGGCCAACGAGCAGTACTTC.

This clone was seen just once. The chain uses TRBV19 and TRBJ1-1, with D perhaps TRBD1 (5 bases). The CDR3 length is 12 residues. V lost 7 bases and J lost 10, with 16 bases in between. Germline lookup yields CDR1 LNHDA and CDR2 SQIVND (reference sequence). CDR3 amino acids: CASMEAQVRAFF. In nucleotides, the CDR3 is TGTGCCAGTATGGAAGCACAGGTCCGAGCTTTCTTT. Full variable domain (missing parts from reference TRBV19 and TRBJ1-1): DGGITQSPKYLFRKEGQNVTLSCEQNLNHDAMYWYRQDPGQGLRLIYYSQIVNDFQKGDIAEGYSVSREKKESFPLTVTSAQKNPTAFYLCASMEAQVRAFFGQGTRLTVV.

The chain links TRBV7-3 to TRBJ2-3, with 11 bases identical to TRBD2. The CDR3 is made up of 16 amino acids. From germline, CDR1 is SGHTA and CDR2 FQGTGA. V gave up 7 bases and J gave up 5 bases; unmatched junction bases: 11. CDR3 loop: CASTISGGAGKDTQYF. As DNA, the CDR3 is TGTGCCAGCACCATTAGCGGGGGGGCCGGGAAAGATACGCAGTATTTT.

The gene calls are TRBV7-8 and TRBJ2-7, with 7 bases matching TRBD1. The CDR3 covers 16 residues. Unmatched junction bases numbered 12, after V lost 7 bases and J lost 0 bases. Germline-derived CDR1 and CDR2 are SGHVS and FQNEAQ. The CDR3 is CASTTRIGGPSYEQYF. DNA of the CDR3: TGTGCCAGCACCACCAGGATAGGGGGCCCCTCCTACGAGCAGTACTTC.

The genes are TRBV11-3 and TRBJ2-2; tentatively, D is TRBD2 (6 bases). V lost 4 bases to trimming and J lost 4 bases, with 16 bases between them. The CDR3 runs to 16 residues. From germline, CDR1 is SGHNT and CDR2 YENEEA. Here the CDR3 reads CASSYRGGTVTGELFF. In DNA form, the CDR3 reads TGTGCCAGCAGCTATCGGGGCGGGACGGTCACCGGGGAGCTGTTTTTT. Filled out from reference TRBV11-3 and TRBJ2-2, the complete variable domain reads EAGVVQSPRYKIIEKKQPVAFWCNPISGHNTLYWYLQNLGQGPELLIRYENEEAVDDSQLPKDRFSAERLKGVDSTLKIQPAELGDSAVYLCASSYRGGTVTGELFFGEGSRLTVL.

This clone appeared a single time. The chain is built from TRBV28 and TRBJ1-6, with unresolved D. CDR1 is MDHEN, CDR2 SYDVKM, per germline. The length of the CDR3 is 14 residues. V lost 5 bases and J lost 5, with 10 bases in between. CDR3 in amino acids: CASSPSRDNSPLHF. Here the CDR3 DNA reads TGTGCCAGCAGTCCCTCAAGAGATAATTCACCCCTCCACTTT.